This T cell receptor (beta chain) was sequenced during a study of T cell responses to AZD1222 COVID-19 vaccine (dated by TCRdb to about 2021). Study-wide context: AZD1222 recipients with second doses at about 4 weeks or about 12 weeks were pooled, because spike-specific TCR depth and breadth did not differ between schedules. Trial participants were enrolled by age into 18-55, 56-69 and 70-plus year subgroups, with roughly 160, 29 and 62 TCR-sequenced participants respectively. TCR sequencing was performed for about 250 trial participants, of whom about 210 were given two doses of AZD1222 and about 25 were given two doses of MenACWY control vaccine.

As to this clone: The antigen this receptor binds is unknown. Base qualities are missing; no much larger clone stands one base away.

The CDR3, from cysteine to phenylalanine, totals 16 residues. Only the CDR3 region is kept as DNA, spanning 48 bases read in frame from base 1. CDR1 MGHDK and CDR2 SYGVNS are derived from the germline V gene. V lost 4 bases and J lost 0 bases; the stretch between them is 12 bases long. The CDR3 regions of human TCRbeta chains were analyzed by immunosequencing. On the study's bioinformatics: TCRs in the repertoires were matched against a reference library of SARS-CoV-2-specific TCRs that had been generated with the MIRA antigen-specificity platform. Breadth was defined as the fraction of unique TCRs that were SARS-CoV-2-associated, and depth was defined as the fraction of total T cells that were SARS-CoV-2-associated. Using the MIRA data, every spike-specific TCR was mapped to the spike region that the TCR reacted to and assigned to either a CD4 or a CD8 class. Log10-transformed breadth and depth values were compared by one-way ANOVA with Sidak's multiple comparisons tests. TCRdb provides this immuneACCESS table in a form limited to in-frame rearrangements. Some clones are lacking; in checked studies, under half of them reflect an unresolved V gene, and why the rest are absent is not known. V and J calls and clone size follow that table, whereas D and trimming were derived from the DNA. The sample yields fewer than 85,000 clones; about 91% were counted once. The ten largest make up 20% of the sample.

The paper's findings and limits, for the study overall: The 56-69-year group was small, and its depth increase did not reach significance, likely because of low power. Because no samples from the day 14 peak response were available, repertoires could be characterized only after the peak T cell response. Conclusions about previously exposed vaccinees are limited, since just 6 or 7 AZD1222 recipients were seropositive for SARS-CoV-2 at baseline. After two AZD1222 doses, spike-specific TCR breadth and depth were significantly higher than at day 0 and than in MenACWY recipients. The whole spike protein was spanned by vaccine-associated CD4 TCRs, and dominant responses were seen in regions 160-218 and 743-854. Most participants were white British and females outnumbered males, and the authors suggested that clonal diversity may have been underestimated. Epitopes outside the regions mutated in the B.1.351 and B.1.1.7 variants were reportedly recognized by nearly half of the unique spike-specific TCRs.

According to the study, the label for this sample's time point signals: baseline before first vaccination. Vaccinee samples were obtained from the UK trials COV001 and COV002, which included a single-blind randomized controlled phase 2/3 trial of AZD1222 (ChAdOx1 nCoV-19) in healthy adults. For TCRbeta chain sequencing, PBMC samples from trial participants were taken at day 0 and at day 28 after the second dose. Material: peripheral blood, obtained on day 0 of AZD1222 vaccination. The rearrangement combines TRBV25-1 with TRBJ1-4; a tentative D match to TRBD1 spans 5 bases. This receptor was identified in an adult in good health. CDR3 loop: CASSVQSGTTNEKLFF. The nucleotide sequence reads as follows: TGTGCCAGCAGTGTTCAGTCAGGGACAACTAATGAAAAACTGTTTTTT.